A single sample is the source of the 6 T cell receptor beta chains below, sequenced in a study of cytomegalovirus exposure and HLA in healthy donors. The study ran its PCR with 60 Vbeta and 13 Jbeta primers. Libraries were prepared by immunoSEQ multiplex PCR; TCRdb keeps only in-frame clonotypes and omits some of them. The sample yields about 160,000 clones, about 80% seen once. The sequencing sample was made of PBMCs. These receptors were obtained from a girl aged 10-17 years in good health and CMV-seropositive.

This chain joins TRBV7-9 and TRBJ2-7; the match to TRBD2 covers 8 bases. The CDR3 sequence is 15 residues long. With 1 base clipped from V and 2 bases from J, the junction kept 4 bases outside the gene matches. Germline assignment: CDR1 SEHNR and CDR2 FQNEAQ (reference sequence). CDR3 in DNA: TGTGCCAGCAGCTTAGGCGGGAGGCCTACCTACGAGCAGTACTTC. This encodes CASSLGGRPTYEQYF.

Only one count was recorded for this clone. The chain joins TRBV28 to TRBJ2-1, with D hard to call. Trimming removed 4 bases from V and 7 bases from J, with 2 bases in between. The CDR3 is made up of 10 amino acids. The germline V gene encodes CDR1 MDHEN and CDR2 SYDVKM. CDR3 loop: CASSSNEQFF. The CDR3 bases are TGTGCCAGCAGTTCAAATGAGCAGTTCTTC.

The chain couples TRBV6-6 to TRBJ1-1; D possibly corresponds to TRBD1 (5 bases). The ends were cut back, 2 bases at V and 3 bases at J, with 10 bases in the middle. Looked up from germline, CDR1 is MNHNY and CDR2 is SVGAGI (reference sequence). The length of the CDR3 is 14 residues. The CDR3 loop is CASSYGGVDTEAFF. CDR3 bases: TGTGCCAGCAGTTACGGAGGGGTTGACACTGAAGCTTTCTTT.

This chain connects TRBV6-6 to TRBJ2-5, with TRBD2 matching over 13 bases. The germline CDR1 and CDR2 sequences are MNHNY and SVGAGI (reference sequence). This CDR3 contains 16 residues. The V gene end was trimmed by 5 bases and the J gene end by 3 bases; junction bases not matched to a gene: 6. The CDR3 is CASSPWGTSGEETQYF. The CDR3, as DNA: TGTGCCAGCAGTCCCTGGGGGACTAGCGGGGAAGAGACCCAGTACTTC.

A few counts support this clone. The gene calls are TRBV11-3 and TRBJ1-3; D not certain. Germline CDR1 SGHNT, CDR2 YENEEA. CDR3 length: 15 residues. Between the trimmed V and J ends, which lost 3 bases and 0 bases, there was a span of 9 bases. The CDR3: CASSFGGNSGNTIYF. The CDR3 region has the DNA TGTGCCAGCAGCTTCGGCGGGAACTCTGGAAACACCATATATTTT.

This clone came up once. J is TRBJ2-1 and V is TRBV15; 11 bases fit TRBD2. V gave up 3 bases and J gave up 8 bases; unmatched junction bases: 9. Looked up from germline, CDR1 is LNHNV and CDR2 is YYDKDF (reference sequence). This CDR3 region has 16 residues. The CDR3 protein is CATSRTIAGGRYEQFF. The CDR3 nucleotides are TGTGCCACCAGCAGGACCATAGCGGGGGGGCGTTATGAGCAGTTCTTC.